Each of the 10 T cell receptor beta chains below was sequenced from the same sample in a study of early T cells in non-severe SARS-CoV-2 infection. MiXCR, applied by TCRdb to the 5' RACE reads, yields one record per CDR3 protein. This repertoire shows tens of thousands of distinct CDR3 sequences, about 12% found once; its top ten account for 4.4%. The specimen comprised whole blood, sampled at baseline. The source of these receptors is an adult who was a healthcare worker with PCR-confirmed SARS-CoV-2 infection or an uninfected control (not recorded which).

This clonotype was seen only once. The V call is TRBV20-1, the J call TRBJ2-2, with 8 bases aligning to TRBD2. The CDR3 has 16 amino acids. With 6 bases clipped from V and 5 bases from J, the junction kept 14 bases outside the gene matches. Germline V gives CDR1 DFQATT, CDR2 SNEGSKA (reference sequence). Here the CDR3 DNA reads TGCAGTGCCACAGCGGGGGTTCCAATCGGGACCGGGGAGCTGTTTTTT. Its translation is CSATAGVPIGTGELFF.

There are a few counts of this clonotype. The CDR3 DNA reads as TGTGCCACCAGTGAATCGGGGGGTGGATACGAGCAGTACTTC. Its protein product is CATSESGGGYEQYF. This sequence joins TRBV24-1 and TRBJ2-7, with 7 positions matching TRBD2. This CDR3 spans 14 amino acids. In germline, CDR1 is KGHDR, CDR2 SFDVKD. The junction had 6 bases not matched to a gene; V was cut back by 4 bases and J by 4 bases.

This clonotype was observed at least ten times. The chain uses TRBV7-3 and TRBJ1-2; perhaps TRBD1 as D (6 bases). The ends were cut back, 1 base at V and 8 bases at J, with 11 bases in the middle. Germline loops: CDR1 SGHTA, CDR2 FQGTGA. The CDR3 extends over 13 amino acids. DNA of the CDR3: TGTGCCAGCAGCTTAAGGGCAGGGGAAGGCTACACCTTC. It yields the protein CASSLRAGEGYTF.

This clonotype was seen a handful of times. This chain links TRBV18 with TRBJ1-5, with D unclear. The germline V gene encodes CDR1 KGHSH and CDR2 LQKENI. V was pared by 3 bases and J by 0 bases, with 6 bases between. The CDR3 is 14 amino acids. The CDR3 spells CASSPADSNQPQHF. DNA of the CDR3: TGTGCCAGCTCACCCGCAGATAGCAATCAGCCCCAGCATTTT.

This chain uses TRBV27 with TRBJ1-5; TRBD1 aligns across 8 bases. Germline V lookup: CDR1 MNHEY, CDR2 SMNVEV (reference sequence). The CDR3 is 16 residues long. V shed 3 bases, J shed 2 bases, and the junction held 6 bases outside the gene matches. The DNA for the CDR3 is TGTGCCAGCAGTTTCTCGACAGGGGCGGGCAATCAGCCCCAGCATTTT. Translating it yields CASSFSTGAGNQPQHF.

This clonotype has just a few counts. The chain employs TRBV27 and TRBJ2-5; D might be TRBD1 (6 bases). In germline, CDR1 is MNHEY, CDR2 SMNVEV (reference sequence). Trimming cost V 8 bases and J 2 bases, with 15 bases left between them. The CDR3 extends over 14 amino acids. The CDR3 sequence: CASASGHGQETQYF. Here the CDR3 DNA reads TGTGCCAGCGCATCGGGACACGGACAAGAGACCCAGTACTTC.

The gene calls are TRBV11-2 and TRBJ2-7; TRBD1 matches 11 bases. Germline V CDR1 and CDR2: SGHAT, FQNNGV. CDR3 length: 14 amino acids. V lost 5 bases and J lost 2; bases outside the gene matches: 2. The CDR3 region has the DNA TGTGCCAGCAGCAGGGACAGGGGGGCCTACGAGCAGTACTTC. This gives the protein CASSRDRGAYEQYF.

The chain has TRBV9 and TRBJ1-1; D may be TRBD1 (6 bases). V lost 2 bases to trimming and J lost 0 bases, with 11 bases between them. Germline CDR1 SGDLS, CDR2 YYNGEE. The CDR3 covers 15 residues. The CDR3 DNA follows: TGTGCCAGCAGCGTCGGACAGTATCTGAACACTGAAGCTTTCTTT. Translating gives CASSVGQYLNTEAFF.

In this sample, this clonotype turned up a few times. CDR3 residues: CATSTDRRSYEQYF. CDR3 nucleotide sequence: TGTGCCACCAGCACAGACAGGCGCTCCTACGAGCAGTACTTC. The rearrangement links TRBV15 to TRBJ2-7, with D possibly matching TRBD1 (6 bases). The CDR3 spans 14 residues. The V and J ends lost 4 bases and 0 bases respectively, with 10 bases between them. The germline V gene has CDR1 LNHNV and CDR2 YYDKDF (reference sequence).

This chain links TRBV12-3 or TRBV12-4 with TRBJ1-4, with 10 bases that match TRBD1. With 1 base clipped from V and 4 bases from J, the junction kept 18 bases outside the gene matches. There are 21 residues in the CDR3. CDR3 sequence reads: CASSLDWDRGGSRSNNEKLFF. DNA of the CDR3: TGTGCCAGCAGTTTAGATTGGGACAGGGGCGGATCCCGAAGCAATAATGAAAAACTGTTTTTT.